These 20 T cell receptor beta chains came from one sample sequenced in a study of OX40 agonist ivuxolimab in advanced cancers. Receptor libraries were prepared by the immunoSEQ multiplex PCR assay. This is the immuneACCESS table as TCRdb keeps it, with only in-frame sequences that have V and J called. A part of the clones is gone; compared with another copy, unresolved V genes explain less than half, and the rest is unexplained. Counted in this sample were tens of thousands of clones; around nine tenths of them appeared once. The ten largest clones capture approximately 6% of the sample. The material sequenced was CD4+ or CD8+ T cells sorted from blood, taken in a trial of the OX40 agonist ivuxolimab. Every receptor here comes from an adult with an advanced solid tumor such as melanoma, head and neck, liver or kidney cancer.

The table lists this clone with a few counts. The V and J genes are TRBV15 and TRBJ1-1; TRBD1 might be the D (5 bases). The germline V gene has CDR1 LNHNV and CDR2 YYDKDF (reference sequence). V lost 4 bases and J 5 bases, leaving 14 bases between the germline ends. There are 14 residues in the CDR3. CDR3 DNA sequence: TGTGCCACCAGCATCTCGGGGGGATATACTGAAGCTTTCTTT. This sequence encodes CATSISGGYTEAFF. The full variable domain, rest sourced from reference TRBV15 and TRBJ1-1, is DAMVIQNPRYQVTQFGKPVTLSCSQTLNHNVMYWYQQKSSQAPKLLFHYYDKDFNNEADTPDNFQSRRPNTSFCFLDIRSPGLGDTAMYLCATSISGGYTEAFFGQGTRLTVV.

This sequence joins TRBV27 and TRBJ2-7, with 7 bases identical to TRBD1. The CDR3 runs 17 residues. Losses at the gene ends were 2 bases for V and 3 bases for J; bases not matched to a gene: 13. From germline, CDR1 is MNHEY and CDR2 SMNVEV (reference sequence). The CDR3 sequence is CASSLAPPRTGYYEQYF. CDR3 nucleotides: TGTGCCAGCAGTTTAGCCCCCCCCCGGACAGGATACTACGAGCAGTACTTC.

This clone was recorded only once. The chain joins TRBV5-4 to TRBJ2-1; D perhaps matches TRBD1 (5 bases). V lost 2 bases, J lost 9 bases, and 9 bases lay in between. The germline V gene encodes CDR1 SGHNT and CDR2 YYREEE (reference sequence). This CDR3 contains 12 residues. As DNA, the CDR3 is TGTGCCAGCAGCTTAGGTGGGGCTGAGCAGTTCTTC. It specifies CASSLGGAEQFF.

The CDR3 loop reads CASSLSIGQGAEGYEQYF. In DNA form, the CDR3 reads TGTGCCAGCAGTTTATCCATCGGACAGGGGGCGGAAGGCTACGAGCAGTACTTC. The gene calls are TRBV27 and TRBJ2-7, with 11 nucleotides matching TRBD1. Per germline, CDR1 MNHEY and CDR2 SMNVEV (reference sequence). CDR3 size: 18 residues. J gave up 3 bases and V 0 bases, and 10 bases lay outside the gene matches.

DNA of the CDR3: TGCGCCAGCAGCTTGGAGGGGGGAAAAGCTTTCTTT. It codes for CASSLEGGKAFF. This sequence joins TRBV5-1 and TRBJ1-1, with a possible D match to TRBD1 (6 bases). The V gene's germline CDR1 is SGHRS and CDR2 YFSETQ. The CDR3 covers 12 residues. Trimming stripped 0 bases from V and 9 bases from J, with 9 bases between.

Here the CDR3 reads CASSFNYNEQFF. In DNA, the CDR3 is TGTGCCAGCAGTTTCAATTACAATGAGCAGTTCTTC. J is TRBJ2-1 and V is TRBV27; no clear D. V was clipped by 3 bases and J by 4 bases, with 4 bases between them. CDR1 MNHEY and CDR2 SMNVEV come from the germline V gene (reference sequence). The CDR3 loop spans 12 amino acids.

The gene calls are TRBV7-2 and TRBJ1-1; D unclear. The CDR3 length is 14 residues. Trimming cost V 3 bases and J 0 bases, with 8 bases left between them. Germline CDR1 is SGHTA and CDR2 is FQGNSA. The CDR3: CASSLILVNTEAFF. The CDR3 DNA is TGTGCCAGCAGCTTGATCCTCGTGAACACTGAAGCTTTCTTT.

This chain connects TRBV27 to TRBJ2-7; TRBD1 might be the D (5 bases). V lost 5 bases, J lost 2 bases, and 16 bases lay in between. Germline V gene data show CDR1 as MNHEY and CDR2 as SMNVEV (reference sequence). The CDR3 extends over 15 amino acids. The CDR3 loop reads CASSVVPGHPYEQYV. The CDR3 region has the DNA TGTGCCAGCAGTGTGGTACCAGGACACCCCTACGAGCAGTACGTC.

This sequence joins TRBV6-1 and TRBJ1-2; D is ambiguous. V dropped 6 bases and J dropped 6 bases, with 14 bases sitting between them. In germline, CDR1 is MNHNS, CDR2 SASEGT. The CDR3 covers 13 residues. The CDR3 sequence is CASRPQAWDGYTF. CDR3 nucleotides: TGTGCCAGCAGACCACAAGCCTGGGATGGCTACACCTTC.

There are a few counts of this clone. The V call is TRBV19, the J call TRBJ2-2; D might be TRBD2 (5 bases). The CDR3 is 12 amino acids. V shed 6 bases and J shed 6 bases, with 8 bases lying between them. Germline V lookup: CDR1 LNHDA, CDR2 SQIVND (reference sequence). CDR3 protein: CASREESGELFF. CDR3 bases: TGTGCCAGTAGGGAGGAATCCGGGGAGCTGTTTTTT.

The DNA of the CDR3 is TGTGCCAGCAGCTTAGGACAGTTTAAACTCGGATACGAGCAGTACTTC. It codes for CASSLGQFKLGYEQYF. The rearrangement joins TRBV7-2 to TRBJ2-7, with a weak D call TRBD1 (5 bases). From germline, CDR1 is SGHTA and CDR2 FQGNSA. CDR3 length equals 16 residues. V gave up 1 base and J gave up 4 bases, with 17 bases separating them.

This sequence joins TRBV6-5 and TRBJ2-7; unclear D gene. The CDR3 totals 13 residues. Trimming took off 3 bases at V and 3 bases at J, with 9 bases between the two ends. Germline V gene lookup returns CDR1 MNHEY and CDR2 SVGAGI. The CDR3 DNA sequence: TGTGCCAGCAGTTATGGCAGGATCTACGAGCAGTACTTC. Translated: CASSYGRIYEQYF.

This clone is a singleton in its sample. CDR3 bases: TGTGCCAGCAGCTTAGGCACCGGGGTTTTGATGTATGGCTACACCTTC. Its protein is CASSLGTGVLMYGYTF. V usage is TRBV7-2 and J usage is TRBJ1-2; D uncertain. CDR1 and CDR2 from the germline V gene are SGHTA and FQGNSA. Trimming shortened V by 1 base and J by 5 bases, and 17 bases separated the two germline ends. The CDR3 extends over 16 amino acids.

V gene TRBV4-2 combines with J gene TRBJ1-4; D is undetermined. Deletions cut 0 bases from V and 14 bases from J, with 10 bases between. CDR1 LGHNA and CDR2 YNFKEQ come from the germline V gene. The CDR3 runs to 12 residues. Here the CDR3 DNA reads TGTGCCAGCAGCCAAGATGAAAGGGTGCTGTTTTTT. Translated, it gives CASSQDERVLFF.

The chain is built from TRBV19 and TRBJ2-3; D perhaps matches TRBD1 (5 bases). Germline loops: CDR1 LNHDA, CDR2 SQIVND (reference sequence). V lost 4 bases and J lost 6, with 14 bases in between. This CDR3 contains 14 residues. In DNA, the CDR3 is TGTGCCAGTAGTAGACCGGGTAGGGGCGATACGCAGTATTTT. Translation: CASSRPGRGDTQYF.

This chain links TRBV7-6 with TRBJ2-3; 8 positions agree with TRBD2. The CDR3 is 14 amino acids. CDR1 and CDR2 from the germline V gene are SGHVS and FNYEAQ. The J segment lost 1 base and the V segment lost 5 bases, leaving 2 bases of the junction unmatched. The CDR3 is CASSISGGTDTQYF. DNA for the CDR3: TGTGCCAGCAGCATTAGCGGGGGCACAGATACGCAGTATTTT.

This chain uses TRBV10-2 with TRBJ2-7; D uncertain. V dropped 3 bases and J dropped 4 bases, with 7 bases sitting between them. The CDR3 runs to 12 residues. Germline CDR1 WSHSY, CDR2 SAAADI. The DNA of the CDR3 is TGCGCCAGCAGTGATCCGTTATACGAGCAGTACGTC. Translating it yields CASSDPLYEQYV.

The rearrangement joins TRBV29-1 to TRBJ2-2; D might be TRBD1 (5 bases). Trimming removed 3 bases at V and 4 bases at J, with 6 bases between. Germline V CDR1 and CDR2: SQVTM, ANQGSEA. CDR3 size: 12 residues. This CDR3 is CSVDRATGELFF. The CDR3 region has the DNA TGCAGCGTTGACAGGGCCACCGGGGAGCTGTTTTTT.

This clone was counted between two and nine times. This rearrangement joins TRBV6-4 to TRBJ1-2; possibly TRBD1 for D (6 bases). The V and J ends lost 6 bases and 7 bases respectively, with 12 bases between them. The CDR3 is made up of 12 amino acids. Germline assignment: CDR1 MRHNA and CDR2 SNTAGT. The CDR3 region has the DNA TGTGCCAGCAGCGGGACATCGGGTGGCTACACCTTC. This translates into CASSGTSGGYTF.

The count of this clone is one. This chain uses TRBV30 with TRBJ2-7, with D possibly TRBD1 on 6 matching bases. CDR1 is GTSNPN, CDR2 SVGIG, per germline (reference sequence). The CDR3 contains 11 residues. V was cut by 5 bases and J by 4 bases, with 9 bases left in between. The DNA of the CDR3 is TGTGCCTGGGCCCAGGGGTACGAGCAGTACTTC. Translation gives CAWAQGYEQYF. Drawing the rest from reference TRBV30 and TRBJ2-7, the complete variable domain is SQTIHQWPATLVQPVGSPLSLECTVEGTSNPNLYWYRQAAGRGLQLLFYSVGIGQISSEVPQNLSASRPQDRQFILSSKKLLLSDSGFYLCAWAQGYEQYFGPGTRLTVT.